This paragraph covers one T cell receptor beta chain sequence. Its antigen is undetermined. This specimen belongs to a study of OX40 agonist ivuxolimab in advanced cancers. Study overall: Patients were given ivuxolimab, an antibody that agonizes OX40 (CD134). Overall study findings and caveats: Dose levels from 0.1 to 3.0 mg/kg saw CD4+ and CD8+ blood T cells expand clonally by week 6.

V was cut by 5 bases and J by 7 bases, with 16 bases left in between. The germline gives CDR1 LNHDA, CDR2 SQIVND (reference sequence). The CDR3 is 14 residues long. Blood was sampled at baseline, cycle 4 day 1, and cycle 7 day 1. Sequencing was performed with immunoSEQ multiplex PCR; in TCRdb, only in-frame clones are kept and a portion is missing. This sample yields about 80,000 clones, of which around four fifths are seen a single time; approximately 6.3% belongs to the top ten. The chain employs TRBV19 and TRBJ2-3; D uncertain. The sequences come from CD4+ or CD8+ T cells sorted from blood, collected in a trial of the OX40 agonist ivuxolimab. The clonotype originates from an adult with an advanced solid tumor such as melanoma, head and neck, liver or kidney cancer. CDR3: CASSLILWTHTQYF. CDR3 nucleotide sequence: TGTGCCAGTAGTCTTATACTGTGGACCCATACGCAGTATTTT.